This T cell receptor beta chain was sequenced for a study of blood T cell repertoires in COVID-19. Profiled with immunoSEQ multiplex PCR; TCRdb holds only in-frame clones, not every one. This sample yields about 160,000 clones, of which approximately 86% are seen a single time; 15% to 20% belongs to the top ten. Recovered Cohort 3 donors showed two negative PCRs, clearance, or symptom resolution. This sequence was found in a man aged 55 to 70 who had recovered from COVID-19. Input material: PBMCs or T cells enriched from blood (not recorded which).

CDR3 in amino acids: CASSLAAVRNQPQHF. CDR3 in DNA: TGTGCCAGCAGCTTAGCGGCAGTCCGCAATCAGCCCCAGCATTTT. This chain connects TRBV7-8 to TRBJ1-5, with D unclear. The V gene's germline CDR1 is SGHVS and CDR2 FQNEAQ. V lost 0 bases and J lost 2, with 8 bases in between. There are 15 residues in the CDR3.